This TCR beta chain was observed in a study of T cell repertoires in cytomegalovirus infection. Turning to the study itself: Well-studied HLA-B-restricted CMV epitopes were used in the study alongside recently identified HLA-C-restricted ones. Matching HLA type and CMV infection were both indicated by public TCR beta signatures.

Points from the study as a whole: CMV carriers having the relevant HLA were flagged by cumulative public TCR beta family frequency.

TCRdb used MiXCR to reprocess the reads, holding one entry per CDR3 protein. Of about 20,000 distinct CDR3 sequences listed, around 40% are singletons. For this clonotype: Its antigen is as yet unknown.

The CDR3 spans 15 residues. V was clipped by 8 bases and J by 5 bases; unmatched bases: 11. CDR1 is SGHVS and CDR2 is FNYEAQ in the germline V gene. The specimen was CD8+ T cells from cultured PBMCs, collected from culture after CMV antigen stimulation. The chain combines TRBV7-6 with TRBJ2-5; 10 bases line up with TRBD2. This TCR derives from a human donor in good health (CMV status not recorded). Some clones in this sample may be carry-over from other donors' samples. CDR3 loop: CASQNSGGSRETQYF. For the CDR3, the DNA is TGTGCCAGCCAGAATAGCGGGGGGTCTCGGGAGACCCAGTACTTC.